One and the same sample provided the 2 T cell receptor beta chains below, sequenced in a study of tumor-infiltrating lymphocytes in oesophageal squamous cell carcinoma. TCRdb re-called the PCR reads with MiXCR, one entry per CDR3 protein. The sample holds roughly 9,000 distinct CDR3 sequences, 66% seen once. Sample: esophageal tumor tissue. All receptors come from a female donor with esophageal squamous cell carcinoma.

This sequence joins TRBV7-2 and TRBJ2-7; TRBD2 matches 7 bases. The end of the DNA is better explained by TRBJ2-1, so the J call may be wrong. Germline CDR1 SGHTA, CDR2 FQGNSA. The CDR3 is 14 residues long. DNA for the CDR3: TGTGCCAGCAGCTTGGGGGGGGGACCCTACGAGCAGTTCTTC. It translates to CASSLGGGPYEQFF.

CDR3 sequence: CASSLASGRSNEQYF. The DNA for the CDR3 is TGTGCCAGCAGTTTAGCTAGCGGGAGAAGCAACGAGCAGTACTTC. This chain uses TRBV12-3 or TRBV12-4 with TRBJ2-7; 9 nucleotides match TRBD2. The trim removed 0 bases at V and 5 bases at J, leaving 5 bases unmatched. The CDR3 consists of 15 residues.